Shown below are 24 T cell receptor beta chains from a single sample sequenced in a study of cytomegalovirus exposure and HLA in healthy donors. The PCR made use of 60 Vbeta and 13 Jbeta primers. Assay used: immunoSEQ multiplex PCR; TCRdb lists only in-frame clones, some missing. The repertoire holds some 90,000 clones, with approximately 70% as singletons. Material: PBMCs. All receptors derive from a man between 45 and 60 years old in good health and CMV-seronegative.

This chain joins TRBV7-2 and TRBJ2-2; the D is unclear. Germline CDR1 SGHTA, CDR2 FQGNSA. The CDR3 has 15 amino acids. V was cut by 1 base and J by 2 bases, with 8 bases left in between. The CDR3 sequence: CASSLVIPNTGELFF. DNA for the CDR3: TGTGCCAGCAGCTTAGTAATCCCTAACACCGGGGAGCTGTTTTTT.

J is TRBJ1-2 and V is TRBV28, with TRBD1 matching 12 bases. The CDR3 totals 15 residues. V was clipped by 6 bases and J by 11 bases; unmatched bases: 13. Per the germline V gene, CDR1 is MDHEN and CDR2 is SYDVKM. The CDR3 bases are TGTGCCAGCAGGCCGTCCACCGGGACAGGGGGCCTTTACACCTTC. Encoded protein: CASRPSTGTGGLYTF.

The J gene is TRBJ2-3, the V gene TRBV7-2, with 7 positions matching TRBD2. V lost 2 bases, J lost 2 bases, and 10 bases stayed unmatched. The CDR3 covers 17 residues. Germline V gene sequence: CDR1 SGHTA, CDR2 FQGNSA. Written as DNA, the CDR3 is TGTGCCAGCAGCTTAATTCCAGCGGGGTCAACCACAGATACGCAGTATTTT. This codes for CASSLIPAGSTTDTQYF. Combining the CDR3 with reference TRBV7-2 and TRBJ2-3 gives the whole variable domain GAGVSQSPSNKVTEKGKDVELRCDPISGHTALYWYRQSLGQGLEFLIYFQGNSAPDKSGLPSDRFSAERTGGSVSTLTIQRTQQEDSAVYLCASSLIPAGSTTDTQYFGPGTRLTVL.

This sequence joins TRBV27 and TRBJ1-5; TRBD1 aligns across 7 bases. CDR1 is MNHEY, CDR2 SMNVEV, per germline (reference sequence). J gave up 0 bases and V 0 bases, and 5 bases lay outside the gene matches. This CDR3 comprises 17 residues. Written as DNA, the CDR3 is TGTGCCAGCAGTTTATCGAGGACAGGACTTAGCAATCAGCCCCAGCATTTT. Its translation: CASSLSRTGLSNQPQHF.

This clone was seen a few times. The rearrangement uses TRBV10-3 and TRBJ1-4; a weak D match, TRBD1 (5 bases). V was cut by 2 bases and J by 4 bases, with 14 bases left in between. The CDR3 has 16 residues. Germline V lookup: CDR1 ENHRY, CDR2 SYGVKD. The CDR3 nucleotides read TGTGCCATCAGTGAGAAGTACCCAGGGAATAATGAAAAACTGTTTTTT. It specifies CAISEKYPGNNEKLFF.

The chain employs TRBV4-2 and TRBJ2-1, with D perhaps TRBD2 (5 bases). The V end lost 0 bases, the J end lost 7 bases, and 25 bases lay between the germline ends. There are 19 residues in the CDR3. The germline V gene encodes CDR1 LGHNA and CDR2 YNFKEQ. The CDR3 DNA follows: TGTGCCAGCAGCCAAGATTCAGCACCGAGGGCCGGGTTCGGGAATGAGCAGTTCTTC. Its translation is CASSQDSAPRAGFGNEQFF.

This clone was seen a handful of times. The chain uses TRBV9 and TRBJ1-2; weak D call: TRBD1 (5 bases). Germline V lookup: CDR1 SGDLS, CDR2 YYNGEE. V gave up 2 bases and J gave up 2 bases, with 13 bases separating them. The CDR3 extends over 15 amino acids. The CDR3 spells CASSVNPTANYGYTF. In nucleotides, the CDR3 is TGTGCCAGCAGCGTTAACCCGACAGCGAACTATGGCTACACCTTC.

The chain is built from TRBV28 and TRBJ2-5, with 9 bases identical to TRBD1. Per the germline V gene, CDR1 is MDHEN and CDR2 is SYDVKM. The V and J ends lost 6 bases and 1 base, in that order; junction bases with no gene match: 9. This CDR3 spans 16 amino acids. Written as DNA, the CDR3 is TGTGCCAGCAGCTCCCCGGGACAGGGTTTCCAAGAGACCCAGTACTTC. As protein: CASSSPGQGFQETQYF.

The rearrangement uses TRBV5-1 and TRBJ2-7; a possible D gene is TRBD1 (5 bases). The CDR3 loop spans 14 amino acids. Trimming took 4 bases from V and 3 from J, leaving 14 bases between them. Looked up from germline, CDR1 is SGHRS and CDR2 is YFSETQ. The CDR3 bases are TGCGCCAGCAGCCCTTGGCAGGGAAGCTACGAGCAGTACTTC. Translated: CASSPWQGSYEQYF.

This clone occurred a few times. The chain links TRBV5-1 to TRBJ1-1; D is undetermined. CDR3 length: 14 amino acids. Trimming took 1 base from V and 1 from J, leaving 8 bases between them. In germline, CDR1 is SGHRS, CDR2 YFSETQ. The CDR3 bases are TGCGCCAGCAGCTTGACGGAGGCGAACACTGAAGCTTTCTTT. Translating it yields CASSLTEANTEAFF.

The chain links TRBV7-8 to TRBJ1-2; 7 nucleotides align to TRBD1. Germline V gives CDR1 SGHVS, CDR2 FQNEAQ. CDR3 length equals 13 residues. V dropped 5 bases and J dropped 5; count of bases not matched to a gene: 5. CDR3 in DNA: TGTGCCAGCAGCCCGGACAGGTCTTATGGCTACACCTTC. Translating gives CASSPDRSYGYTF.

The chain employs TRBV6-5 and TRBJ1-6; D is unresolved. The V end lost 2 bases, the J end lost 5 bases, and 13 bases lay between the germline ends. The CDR3 is made up of 16 amino acids. Germline V gene sequence: CDR1 MNHEY, CDR2 SVGAGI. This CDR3 reads CASSYGMEAHNSPLHF. The CDR3 DNA is TGTGCCAGCAGTTACGGAATGGAGGCCCATAATTCACCCCTCCACTTT.

The rearrangement joins TRBV9 to TRBJ2-7, with D possibly being TRBD1 (6 bases). The germline CDR1 and CDR2 sequences are SGDLS and YYNGEE. The V and J ends lost 2 bases and 2 bases respectively, with 11 bases between them. The CDR3 contains 14 residues. The CDR3 loop is CASSVGGFAYEQYF. The DNA of the CDR3 is TGTGCCAGCAGCGTTGGGGGCTTCGCCTACGAGCAGTACTTC. The whole variable domain, remainder taken from reference TRBV9 and TRBJ2-7, is DSGVTQTPKHLITATGQRVTLRCSPRSGDLSVYWYQQSLDQGLQFLIQYYNGEERAKGNILERFSAQQFPDLHSELNLSSLELGDSALYFCASSVGGFAYEQYFGPGTRLTVT.

This chain links TRBV5-4 with TRBJ1-1; D ambiguous. The CDR3 extends over 14 amino acids. Germline V gene sequence: CDR1 SGHNT, CDR2 YYREEE (reference sequence). Deletions cut 0 bases from V and 1 base from J, with 7 bases between. CDR3 nucleotides: TGTGCCAGCAGCTTGGGGCGGGGGAACACTGAAGCTTTCTTT. The encoded protein is CASSLGRGNTEAFF.

The chain employs TRBV18 and TRBJ1-5; D uncertain. This CDR3 is 15 amino acids long. The V end was cut by 3 bases, the J end by 4 bases, with 13 bases between. Germline V lookup: CDR1 KGHSH, CDR2 LQKENI. CDR3 protein: CASSPSSDSNQPQHF. The CDR3 DNA sequence: TGTGCCAGCTCACCGTCATCCGACTCAAATCAGCCCCAGCATTTT.

This clone has a handful of counts. The rearrangement links TRBV28 to TRBJ1-4; D may be TRBD1 (6 bases). There are 14 residues in the CDR3. Germline loops: CDR1 MDHEN, CDR2 SYDVKM. Trimming took off 3 bases at V and 8 bases at J, with 13 bases between the two ends. The CDR3 loop reads CASSFPGQNEKLFF. DNA of the CDR3: TGTGCCAGCAGTTTCCCCGGACAGAACGAAAAACTGTTTTTT.

The chain recombines TRBV4-2 with TRBJ1-5; 7 bases are shared with TRBD1. The germline CDR1 and CDR2 sequences are LGHNA and YNFKEQ. CDR3 length: 15 amino acids. V lost 6 bases and J lost 4; bases outside the gene matches: 9. CDR3 amino acids: CASSYLDRENQPQHF. As DNA, the CDR3 is TGTGCCAGCAGTTACCTAGACAGGGAAAATCAGCCCCAGCATTTT.

J is TRBJ1-4 and V is TRBV7-8; possibly TRBD1 for D (6 bases). V lost 0 bases, J lost 0 bases, and 14 bases lay in between. The CDR3 consists of 18 residues. Germline V gene lookup returns CDR1 SGHVS and CDR2 FQNEAQ. CDR3 residues: CASSLARIGQSTNEKLFF. CDR3 coding DNA: TGTGCCAGCAGCTTAGCGAGGATTGGACAGTCAACTAATGAAAAACTGTTTTTT.

This rearrangement joins TRBV2 to TRBJ2-5, with TRBD2 matching over 8 bases. V lost 1 base and J lost 5; bases outside the gene matches: 3. The germline gives CDR1 SNHLY, CDR2 FYNNEI. This CDR3 is built from 14 residues. The CDR3 bases are TGTGCCAGCAGTGAAGGCGGGGGGCGGGAGACCCAGTACTTC. As protein: CASSEGGGRETQYF.

The genes are TRBV7-8 and TRBJ1-4, with a weak D call TRBD1 (6 bases). Trimming removed 5 bases at V and 7 bases at J, with 14 bases between. The CDR3 is made up of 14 amino acids. Germline CDR1 is SGHVS and CDR2 is FQNEAQ. This CDR3 reads CASSLITGSEKLFF. The CDR3 DNA is TGTGCCAGCAGCCTTATCACAGGGTCTGAAAAACTGTTTTTT.

The V call is TRBV27, the J call TRBJ2-3, with 14 bases fitting TRBD2. This CDR3 contains 16 residues. Germline V gene data show CDR1 as MNHEY and CDR2 as SMNVEV (reference sequence). The V gene end was trimmed by 3 bases and the J gene end by 6 bases; junction bases not matched to a gene: 5. The CDR3 DNA follows: TGTGCCAGCAGTTTGACTAGCGGGGGGGCAGGGGATACGCAGTATTTT. Translation gives CASSLTSGGAGDTQYF.

This clone was seen only once. V gene TRBV6-1 combines with J gene TRBJ2-4; tentative D call: TRBD1 (5 bases). CDR3 length: 15 amino acids. Germline-derived CDR1 and CDR2 are MNHNS and SASEGT. V was cut by 4 bases and J by 3 bases, with 13 bases left in between. The CDR3 DNA sequence: TGTGCCAGCAGTGCCCCATTCCAGGGCAAAAACATTCAGTACTTC. This gives the protein CASSAPFQGKNIQYF.

This chain connects TRBV9 to TRBJ1-4, with TRBD1 matching over 8 bases. V was pared by 3 bases and J by 4 bases, with 2 bases of the junction left unmatched. The CDR3 totals 14 residues. From germline, CDR1 is SGDLS and CDR2 YYNGEE. CDR3 in DNA: TGTGCCAGCAGCGCCAGGGGGCTTAATGAAAAACTGTTTTTT. Translating it yields CASSARGLNEKLFF.

This clone was detected only once. The CDR3 DNA is TGTGCCACCCTTGTCGGACAGGGGACCACCGGGGAGCTGTTTTTT. Residues: CATLVGQGTTGELFF. V and J are TRBV19 and TRBJ2-2; TRBD1 agrees at 9 bases. The CDR3 is 15 residues long. CDR1 is LNHDA and CDR2 is SQIVND in the germline V gene (reference sequence). V was clipped by 10 bases and J by 4 bases; unmatched bases: 10.